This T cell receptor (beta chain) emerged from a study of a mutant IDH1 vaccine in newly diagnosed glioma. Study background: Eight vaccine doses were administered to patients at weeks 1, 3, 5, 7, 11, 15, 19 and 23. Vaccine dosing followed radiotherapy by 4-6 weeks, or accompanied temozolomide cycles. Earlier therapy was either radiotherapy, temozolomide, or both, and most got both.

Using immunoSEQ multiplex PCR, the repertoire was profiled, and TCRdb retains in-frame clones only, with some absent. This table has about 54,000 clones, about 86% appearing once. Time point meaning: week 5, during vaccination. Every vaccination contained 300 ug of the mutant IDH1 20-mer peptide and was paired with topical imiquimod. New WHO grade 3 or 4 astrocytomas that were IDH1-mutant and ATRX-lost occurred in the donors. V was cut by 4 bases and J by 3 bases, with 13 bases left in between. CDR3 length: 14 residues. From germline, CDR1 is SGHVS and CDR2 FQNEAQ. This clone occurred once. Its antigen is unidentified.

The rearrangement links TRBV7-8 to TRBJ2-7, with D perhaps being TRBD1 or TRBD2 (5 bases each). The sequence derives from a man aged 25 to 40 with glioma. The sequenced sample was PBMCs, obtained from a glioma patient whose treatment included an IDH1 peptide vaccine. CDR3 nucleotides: TGTGCCAGCAGCTCCACCGGGGCTCTCTACGAGCAGTACTTC. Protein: CASSSTGALYEQYF.